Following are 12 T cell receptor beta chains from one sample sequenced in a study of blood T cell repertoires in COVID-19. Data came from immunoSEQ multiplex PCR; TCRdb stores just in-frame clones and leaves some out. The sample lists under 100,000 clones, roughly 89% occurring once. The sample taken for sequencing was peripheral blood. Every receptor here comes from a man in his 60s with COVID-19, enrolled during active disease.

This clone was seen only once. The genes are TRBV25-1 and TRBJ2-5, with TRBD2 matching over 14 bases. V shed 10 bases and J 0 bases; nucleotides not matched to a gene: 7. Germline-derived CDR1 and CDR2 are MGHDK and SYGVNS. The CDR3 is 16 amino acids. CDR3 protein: CATQTSGRADQETQYF. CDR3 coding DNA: TGTGCCACTCAGACTAGCGGGAGGGCCGACCAAGAGACCCAGTACTTC.

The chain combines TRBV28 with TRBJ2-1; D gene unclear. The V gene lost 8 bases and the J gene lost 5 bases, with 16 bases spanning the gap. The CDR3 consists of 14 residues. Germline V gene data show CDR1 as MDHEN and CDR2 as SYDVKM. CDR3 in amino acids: CASRASILNNEQFF. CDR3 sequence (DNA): TGTGCCAGCCGAGCGTCAATTTTGAACAATGAGCAGTTCTTC. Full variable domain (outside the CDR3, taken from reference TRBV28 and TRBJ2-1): DVKVTQSSRYLVKRTGEKVFLECVQDMDHENMFWYRQDPGLGLRLIYFSYDVKMKEKGDIPEGYSVSREKKERFSLILESASTNQTSMYLCASRASILNNEQFFGPGTRLTVL.

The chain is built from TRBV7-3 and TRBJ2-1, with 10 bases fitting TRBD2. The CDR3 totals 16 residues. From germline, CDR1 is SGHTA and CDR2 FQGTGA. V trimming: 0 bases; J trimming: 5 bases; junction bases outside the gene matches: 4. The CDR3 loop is CASSLTGTSAHNEQFF. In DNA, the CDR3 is TGTGCCAGCAGCTTAACGGGGACTAGCGCCCACAATGAGCAGTTCTTC. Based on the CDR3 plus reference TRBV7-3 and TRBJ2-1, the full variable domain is GAGVSQTPSNKVTEKGKYVELRCDPISGHTALYWYRQSLGQGPEFLIYFQGTGAADDSGLPNDRFFAVRPEGSVSTLKIQRTERGDSAVYLCASSLTGTSAHNEQFFGPGTRLTVL.

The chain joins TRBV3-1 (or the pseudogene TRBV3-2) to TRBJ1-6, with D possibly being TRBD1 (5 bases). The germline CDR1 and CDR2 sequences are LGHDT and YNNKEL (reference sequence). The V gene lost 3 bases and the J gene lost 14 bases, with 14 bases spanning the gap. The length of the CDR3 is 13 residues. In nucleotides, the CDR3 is TGTGCCAGCAGCCAGGGCCCAGGGATTTCCCTCCACTTT. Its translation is CASSQGPGISLHF.

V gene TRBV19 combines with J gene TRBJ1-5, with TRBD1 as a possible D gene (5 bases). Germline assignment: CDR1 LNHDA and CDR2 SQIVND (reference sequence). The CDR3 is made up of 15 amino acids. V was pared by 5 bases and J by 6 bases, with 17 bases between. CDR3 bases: TGTGCCAGTAGTCCCACCGGGACCGGGAGTCAGCCCCAGCATTTT. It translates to CASSPTGTGSQPQHF.

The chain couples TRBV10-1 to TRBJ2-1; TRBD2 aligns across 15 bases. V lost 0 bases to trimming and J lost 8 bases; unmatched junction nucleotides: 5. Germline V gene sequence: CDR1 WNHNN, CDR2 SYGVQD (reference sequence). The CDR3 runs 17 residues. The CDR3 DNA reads TGCGCCAGCAGTGAGTCTGGACTAGCGGGAGGGCCGTATGAGCAGTTCTTC. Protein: CASSESGLAGGPYEQFF.

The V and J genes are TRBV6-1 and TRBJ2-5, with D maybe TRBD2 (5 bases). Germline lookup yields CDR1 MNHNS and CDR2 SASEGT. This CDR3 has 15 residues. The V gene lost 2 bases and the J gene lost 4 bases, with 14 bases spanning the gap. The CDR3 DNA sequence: TGTGCCAGCAGTGAAATGTTCTATGGAGGAGAGACCCAGTACTTC. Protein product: CASSEMFYGGETQYF.

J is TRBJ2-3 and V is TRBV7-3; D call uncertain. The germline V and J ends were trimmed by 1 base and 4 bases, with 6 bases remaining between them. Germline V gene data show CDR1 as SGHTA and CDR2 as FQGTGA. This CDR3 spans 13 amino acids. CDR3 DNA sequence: TGTGCCAGCAGCTTAAACTACGCAGATACGCAGTATTTT. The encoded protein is CASSLNYADTQYF.

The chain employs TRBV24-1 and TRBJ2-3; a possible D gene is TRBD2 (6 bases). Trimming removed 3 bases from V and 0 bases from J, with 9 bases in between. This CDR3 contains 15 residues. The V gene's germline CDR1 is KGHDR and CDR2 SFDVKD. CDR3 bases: TGTGCCACCAGTGATGGGGGGTACAGCACAGATACGCAGTATTTT. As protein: CATSDGGYSTDTQYF.

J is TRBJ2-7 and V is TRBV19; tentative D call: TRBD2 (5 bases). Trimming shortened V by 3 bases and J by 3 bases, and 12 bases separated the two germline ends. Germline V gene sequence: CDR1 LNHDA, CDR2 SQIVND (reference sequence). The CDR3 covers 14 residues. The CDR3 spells CASSIGEGDYEQYF. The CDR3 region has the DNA TGTGCCAGTAGTATTGGTGAGGGTGACTACGAGCAGTACTTC.

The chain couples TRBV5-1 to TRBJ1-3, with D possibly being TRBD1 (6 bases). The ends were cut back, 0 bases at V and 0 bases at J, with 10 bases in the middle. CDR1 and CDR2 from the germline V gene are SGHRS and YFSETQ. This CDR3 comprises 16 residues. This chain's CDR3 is CASSLGQAISGNTIYF. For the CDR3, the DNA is TGCGCCAGCAGCTTGGGACAGGCTATCTCTGGAAACACCATATATTTT. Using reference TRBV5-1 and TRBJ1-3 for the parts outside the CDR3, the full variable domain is KAGVTQTPRYLIKTRGQQVTLSCSPISGHRSVSWYQQTPGQGLQFLFEYFSETQRNKGNFPGRFSGRQFSNSRSEMNVSTLELGDSALYLCASSLGQAISGNTIYFGEGSWLTVV.

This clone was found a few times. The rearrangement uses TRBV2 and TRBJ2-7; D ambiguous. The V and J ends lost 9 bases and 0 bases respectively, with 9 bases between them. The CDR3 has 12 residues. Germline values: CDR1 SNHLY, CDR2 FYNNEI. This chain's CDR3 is CASVSYSYEQYF. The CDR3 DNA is TGTGCCAGTGTGTCCTACTCCTACGAGCAGTACTTC. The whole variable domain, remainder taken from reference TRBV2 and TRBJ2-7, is EPEVTQTPSHQVTQMGQEVILRCVPISNHLYFYWYRQILGQKVEFLVSFYNNEISEKSEIFDDQFSVERPDGSNFTLKIRSTKLEDSAMYFCASVSYSYEQYFGPGTRLTVT.